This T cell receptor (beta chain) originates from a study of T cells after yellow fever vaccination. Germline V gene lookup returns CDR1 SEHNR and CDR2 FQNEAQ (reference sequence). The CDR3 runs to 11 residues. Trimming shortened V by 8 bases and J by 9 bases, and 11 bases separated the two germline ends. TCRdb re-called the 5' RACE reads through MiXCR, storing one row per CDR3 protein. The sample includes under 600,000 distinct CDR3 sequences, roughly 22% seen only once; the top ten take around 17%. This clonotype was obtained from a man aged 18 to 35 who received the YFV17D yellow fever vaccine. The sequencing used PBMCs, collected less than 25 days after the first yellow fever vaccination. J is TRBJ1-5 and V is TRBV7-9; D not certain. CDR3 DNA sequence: TGTGCCAGCGCAATTGCAATGCCCCAGCATTTT. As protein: CASAIAMPQHF.